The clone carrying this T cell receptor (beta chain) was counted at least ten times. Antigen specificity is unknown. The CDR3 is 14 amino acids. Trimming removed 3 bases from V and 7 bases from J, with 10 bases in between. Germline values: CDR1 KGHSH, CDR2 LQKENI. The sample belongs to a study of response to subunit inactivated influenza vaccine. TCRdb re-derived calls from the RT-PCR reads in MiXCR, one entry per CDR3 protein. The data contain around 200,000 distinct CDR3 sequences, around 9.2% of them singletons. Findings and limits, study-wide: Each seasonal flu vaccination may recruit only limited new T cells, authors suggested.

This TCR came from a man between 50 and 59 years old who received an inactivated influenza vaccine. The material was non-naive T cells sorted from PBMCs, obtained on the day of vaccination. The V gene is TRBV18, the J gene TRBJ1-6; the D is unclear. This CDR3 is CASSPTFGNSPLHF. The CDR3 DNA reads as TGTGCCAGCTCACCTACGTTCGGCAATTCACCCCTCCACTTT.